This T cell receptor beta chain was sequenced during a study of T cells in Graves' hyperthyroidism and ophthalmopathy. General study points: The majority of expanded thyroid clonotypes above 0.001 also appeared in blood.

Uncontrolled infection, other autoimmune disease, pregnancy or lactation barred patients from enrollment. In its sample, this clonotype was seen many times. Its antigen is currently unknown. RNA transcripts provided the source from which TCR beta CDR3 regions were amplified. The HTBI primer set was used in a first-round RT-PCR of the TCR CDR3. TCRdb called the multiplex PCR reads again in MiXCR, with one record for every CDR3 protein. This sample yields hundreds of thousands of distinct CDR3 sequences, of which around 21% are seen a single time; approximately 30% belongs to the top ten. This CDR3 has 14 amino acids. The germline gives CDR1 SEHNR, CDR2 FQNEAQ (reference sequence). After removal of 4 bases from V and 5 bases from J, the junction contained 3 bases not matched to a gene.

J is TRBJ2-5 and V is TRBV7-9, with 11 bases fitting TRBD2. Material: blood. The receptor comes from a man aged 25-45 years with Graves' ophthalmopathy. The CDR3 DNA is TGTGCCAGCAGCTCGACTAGCGGGGCGGAGACCCAGTACTTC. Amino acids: CASSSTSGAETQYF. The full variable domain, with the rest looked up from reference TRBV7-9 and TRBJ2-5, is DTGVSQNPRHKITKRGQNVTFRCDPISEHNRLYWYRQTLGQGPEFLTYFQNEAQLEKSRLLSDRFSAERPKGSFSTLEIQRTEQGDSAMYLCASSSTSGAETQYFGPGTRLLVL.